This T cell receptor beta chain was identified in a study of T cells after yellow fever vaccination. Across the whole study: Low-cell-number fractions underwent preparation using SMART-Seq v4 Ultra Low Input.

TCR cDNA was made by 5'RACE template switching, adding a universal primer site and UMIs. TCRdb ran MiXCR on the 5' RACE reads and lists one entry per CDR3 protein. The table records about 300,000 distinct CDR3 sequences, around 4.1% of them present only once. The study's findings and limits: Repertoires obtained by FACS sorting could include abundant clonotypes that entered as contaminants from the bulk population.

This clonotype was seen repeatedly, ten times or more. Its antigen is undetermined. Trimming removed 3 bases from V and 9 bases from J, with 11 bases in between. The CDR3 consists of 12 residues. The sample consisted of PBMCs, taken 5 days after the yellow fever booster vaccination. This chain uses TRBV12-3 or TRBV12-4 with TRBJ2-5; D possibly corresponds to TRBD2 (5 bases). The receptor's source is a man in his late teens or twenties who received the YFV17D yellow fever vaccine. Here the CDR3 DNA reads TGTGCCAGCAGTTTGTTTCGGGGTTCCCAGTACTTC. The encoded protein is CASSLFRGSQYF.